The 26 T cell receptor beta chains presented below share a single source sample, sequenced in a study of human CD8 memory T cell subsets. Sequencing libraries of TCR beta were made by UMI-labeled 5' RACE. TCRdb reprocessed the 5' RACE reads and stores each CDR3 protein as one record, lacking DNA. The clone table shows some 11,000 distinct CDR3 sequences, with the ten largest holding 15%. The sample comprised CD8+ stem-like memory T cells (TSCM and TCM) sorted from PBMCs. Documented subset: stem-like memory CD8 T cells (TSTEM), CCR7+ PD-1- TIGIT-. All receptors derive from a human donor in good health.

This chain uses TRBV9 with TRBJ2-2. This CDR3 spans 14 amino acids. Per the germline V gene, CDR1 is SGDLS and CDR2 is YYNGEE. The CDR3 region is CASTTDTNTGELFF.

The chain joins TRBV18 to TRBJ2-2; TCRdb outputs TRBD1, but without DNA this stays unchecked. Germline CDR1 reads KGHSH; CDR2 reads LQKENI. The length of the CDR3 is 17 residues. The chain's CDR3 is CASSPPAGGPRTGELFF.

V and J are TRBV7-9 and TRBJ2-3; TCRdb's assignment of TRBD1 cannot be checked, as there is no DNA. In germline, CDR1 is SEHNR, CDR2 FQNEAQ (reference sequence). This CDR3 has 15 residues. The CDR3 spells CASSSPVSGTDTQYF.

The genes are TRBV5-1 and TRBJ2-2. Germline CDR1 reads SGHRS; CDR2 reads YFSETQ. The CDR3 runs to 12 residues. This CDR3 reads CASLINTGELFF.

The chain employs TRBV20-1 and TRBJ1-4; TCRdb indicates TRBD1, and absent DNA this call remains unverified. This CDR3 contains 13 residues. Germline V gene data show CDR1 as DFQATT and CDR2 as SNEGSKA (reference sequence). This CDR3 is CSAQQGLNEKLFF.

The CDR3: CASSKVLSRNLDNEQFF. V gene TRBV21-1 combines with J gene TRBJ2-1; TCRdb names TRBD1, which stays unverified in the absence of DNA. TRBV21-1 is flagged as a pseudogene. CDR3 length: 17 amino acids.

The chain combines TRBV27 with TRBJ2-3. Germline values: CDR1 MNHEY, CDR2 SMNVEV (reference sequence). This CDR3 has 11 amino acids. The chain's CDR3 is CASSQTDTQYF.

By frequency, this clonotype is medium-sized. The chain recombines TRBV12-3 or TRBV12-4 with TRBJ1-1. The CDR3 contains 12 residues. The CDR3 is CASSLPNTEAFF.

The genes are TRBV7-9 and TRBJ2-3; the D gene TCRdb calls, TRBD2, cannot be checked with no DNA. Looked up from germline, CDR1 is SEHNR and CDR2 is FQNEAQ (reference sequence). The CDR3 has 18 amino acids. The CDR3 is CASSLALVPGLSTDTQYF.

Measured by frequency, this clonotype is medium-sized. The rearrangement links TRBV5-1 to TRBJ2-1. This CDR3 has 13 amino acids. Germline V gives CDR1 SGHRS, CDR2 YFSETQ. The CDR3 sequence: CASRSSTYNEQFF. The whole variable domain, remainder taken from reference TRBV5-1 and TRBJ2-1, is KAGVTQTPRYLIKTRGQQVTLSCSPISGHRSVSWYQQTPGQGLQFLFEYFSETQRNKGNFPGRFSGRQFSNSRSEMNVSTLELGDSALYLCASRSSTYNEQFFGPGTRLTVL.

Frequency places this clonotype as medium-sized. This CDR3 reads CSVDGAGASTDTQYF. The chain uses TRBV29-1 and TRBJ2-3; lacking DNA, the TRBD2 call made by TCRdb goes unchecked. The CDR3 sequence is 15 residues long. Germline lookup yields CDR1 SQVTM and CDR2 ANQGSEA.

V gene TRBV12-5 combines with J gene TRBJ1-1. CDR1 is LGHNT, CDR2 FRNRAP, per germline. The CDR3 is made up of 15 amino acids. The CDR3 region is CASGLFQAGGTEAFF.

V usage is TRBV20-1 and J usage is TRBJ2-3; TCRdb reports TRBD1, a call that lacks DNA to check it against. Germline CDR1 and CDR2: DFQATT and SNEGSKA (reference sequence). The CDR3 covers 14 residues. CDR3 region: CSVPDSSVVDTQYF.

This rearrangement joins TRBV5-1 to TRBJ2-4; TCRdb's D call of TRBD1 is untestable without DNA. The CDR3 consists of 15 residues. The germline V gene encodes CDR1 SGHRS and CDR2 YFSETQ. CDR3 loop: CASSSERDRVYIQYF. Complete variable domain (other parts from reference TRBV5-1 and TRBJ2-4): KAGVTQTPRYLIKTRGQQVTLSCSPISGHRSVSWYQQTPGQGLQFLFEYFSETQRNKGNFPGRFSGRQFSNSRSEMNVSTLELGDSALYLCASSSERDRVYIQYFGAGTRLSVL.

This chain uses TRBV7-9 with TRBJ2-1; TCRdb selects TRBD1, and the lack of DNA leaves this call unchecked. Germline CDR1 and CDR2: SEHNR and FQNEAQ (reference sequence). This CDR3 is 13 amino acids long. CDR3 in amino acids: CASTPPGAYEQFF.

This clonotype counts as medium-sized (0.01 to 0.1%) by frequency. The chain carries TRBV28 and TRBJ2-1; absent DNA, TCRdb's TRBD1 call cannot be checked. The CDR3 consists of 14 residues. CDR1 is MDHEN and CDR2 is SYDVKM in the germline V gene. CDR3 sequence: CASRPPSGYNEQFF. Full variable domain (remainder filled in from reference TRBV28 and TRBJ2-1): DVKVTQSSRYLVKRTGEKVFLECVQDMDHENMFWYRQDPGLGLRLIYFSYDVKMKEKGDIPEGYSVSREKKERFSLILESASTNQTSMYLCASRPPSGYNEQFFGPGTRLTVL.

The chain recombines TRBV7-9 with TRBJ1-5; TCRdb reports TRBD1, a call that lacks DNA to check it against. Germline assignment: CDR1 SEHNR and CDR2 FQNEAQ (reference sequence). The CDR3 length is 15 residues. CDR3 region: CASGGGQVVGGPQHF.

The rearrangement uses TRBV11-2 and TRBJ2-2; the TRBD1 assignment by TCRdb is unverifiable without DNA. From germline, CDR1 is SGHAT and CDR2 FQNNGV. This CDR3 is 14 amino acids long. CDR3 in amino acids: CASSHRGNTGELFF.

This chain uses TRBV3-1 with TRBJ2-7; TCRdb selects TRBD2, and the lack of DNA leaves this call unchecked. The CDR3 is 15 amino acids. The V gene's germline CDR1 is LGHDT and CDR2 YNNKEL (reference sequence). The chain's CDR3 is CASSRGLAGSYEQYF.

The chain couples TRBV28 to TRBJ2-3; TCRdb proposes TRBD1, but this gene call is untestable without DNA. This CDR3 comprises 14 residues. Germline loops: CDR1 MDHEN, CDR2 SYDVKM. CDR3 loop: CASSLTGGLDTQYF.

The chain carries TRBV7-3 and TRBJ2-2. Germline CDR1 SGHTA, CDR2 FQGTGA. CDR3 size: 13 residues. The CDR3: CASSLTTNGELFF.

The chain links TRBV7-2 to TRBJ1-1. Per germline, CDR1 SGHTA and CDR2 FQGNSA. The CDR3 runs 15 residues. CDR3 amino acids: CASSLVLSLNTEAFF. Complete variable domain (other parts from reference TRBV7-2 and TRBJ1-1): GAGVSQSPSNKVTEKGKDVELRCDPISGHTALYWYRQSLGQGLEFLIYFQGNSAPDKSGLPSDRFSAERTGGSVSTLTIQRTQQEDSAVYLCASSLVLSLNTEAFFGQGTRLTVV.

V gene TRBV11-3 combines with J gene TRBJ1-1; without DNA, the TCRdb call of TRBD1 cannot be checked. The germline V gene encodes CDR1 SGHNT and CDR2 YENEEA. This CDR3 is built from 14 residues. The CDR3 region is CASTPGGTGTEAFF. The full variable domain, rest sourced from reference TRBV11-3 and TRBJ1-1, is EAGVVQSPRYKIIEKKQPVAFWCNPISGHNTLYWYLQNLGQGPELLIRYENEEAVDDSQLPKDRFSAERLKGVDSTLKIQPAELGDSAVYLCASTPGGTGTEAFFGQGTRLTVV.

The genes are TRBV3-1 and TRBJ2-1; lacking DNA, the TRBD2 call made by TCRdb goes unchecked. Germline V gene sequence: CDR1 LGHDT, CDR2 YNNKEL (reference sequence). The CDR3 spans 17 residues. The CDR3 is CASSQESLASFGNEQFF.

The CDR3: CASGLALEAFF. The chain combines TRBV12-5 with TRBJ1-1. The CDR3 runs 11 residues. Germline V lookup: CDR1 LGHNT, CDR2 FRNRAP.

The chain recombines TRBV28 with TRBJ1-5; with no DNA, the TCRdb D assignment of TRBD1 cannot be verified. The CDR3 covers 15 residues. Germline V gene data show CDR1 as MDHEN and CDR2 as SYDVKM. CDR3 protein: CASSLPAGVNQPQHF.